The entry that follows covers one T cell receptor beta chain sequence. Germline loops: CDR1 MNHEY, CDR2 SVGAGI. The CDR3 consists of 13 residues. V was trimmed by 2 bases and J by 8 bases, leaving 12 bases between them. This entry is derived from a study of lymphopenia after photon versus proton radiotherapy. The assay was immunoSEQ multiplex PCR, and TCRdb's table has in-frame clones only and misses some. The table includes roughly 25,000 clones, roughly 90% detected once. The sequencing used peripheral blood, collected from a patient treated with photon-based radiotherapy. The V and J genes are TRBV6-5 and TRBJ1-2, with D tentatively TRBD1 (6 bases). The source of this sequence is a woman in her fifties or sixties with cholangiocarcinoma. CDR3 in DNA: TGTGCCAGCAGTTACCCCGACAGGTCGGGCTACACCTTC. Its translation: CASSYPDRSGYTF.